This TCR beta chain was observed in a study of shared clonotypes between healthy human individuals (TCRdb year 2020). Some background on the complete study: The cohort included a few men and a couple of women between 18 and 49 years of age. To increase sequencing depth and limit assay-specific biases, different laboratories used diverse techniques to prepare libraries and sequence TCR repertoires. For each donor, three plates each were used for CD4 naive and CD4 memory, two plates were used for CD8 naive, and one plate was used for CD8 memory. Blood TCR repertoires of about 5 healthy adults were deeply sequenced to estimate repertoire size and the extent of clonotype sharing between individuals. Each donor's leukapheresis produced roughly between about 0.85 and 10 billion PBMCs. Overall results and qualifications from the work: Pairwise subsampling led to the expectation that sequencing depth would affect the degree of clonotype sharing among donors. Clonotypes shared by all four sorted-subset donors showed higher generation probabilities than non-shared clonotypes. Estimated clonotype richness was generally larger for naive than for memory subsets. Roughly 5.2% of naive CD4, around 3.5% of naive CD8, 2.3% of memory CD4, and about 0.4% of memory CD8 clonotypes were shared across a few donors. Sampling was limited to blood, and TCR repertoires in tissue likely differ from TCR repertoires in blood. Rarefaction of sorted-subset datasets indicated incomplete sequencing despite the large sequencing depth. The genetic and exposure-history diversity represented was limited by the small number of donors.

Donors were healthy HIV-negative adults with no recently reported acute infections or vaccinations. Every donor was a Caucasian adult residing in Nashville, Tennessee, USA. CD4+ T cells were enriched through magnetic negative selection, after which naive cells were positively selected on CD45RA and the remaining negative fraction served as the memory subset. Blood was collected by leukapheresis, and PBMCs were isolated by Ficoll-Histopaque density gradient centrifugation and then cryopreserved in liquid nitrogen vapor phase. Analytical flow cytometry was used to check the purity and quantity of every magnetically sorted T cell population. Genomic DNA was isolated from each sorted fraction and quantified by UV absorbance on a Nanodrop 2000c. Worth noting for this clone: The clone's antigen remains unknown. Qualities for individual bases were not recorded, and no much larger clone is one base off.

Using the deep immunoSEQ assay, TCR CDR3 regions were amplified from genomic DNA by multiplex PCR. For each cell subset, the extracted genomic DNA was distributed evenly across all wells of several immunoSEQ 96-well plates, and each plate served as one replicate. For sorted subsets, roughly 200 ng genomic DNA, equal to about 30,000 T cell genomes, was loaded into each replicate PCR. Purified libraries were measured with a Qubit 3.0 fluorometer, size-checked on a Bioanalyzer 2100, and measured again with the KAPA Library Quantification kit. Every immunoSEQ 96-well plate was sequenced on a dedicated single-read 150-cycle Illumina NextSeq 550 flow cell. For the original study's pipeline: Because the immunoSEQ output held only junctional sequences and lacked quality scores, the filtering could not match the filtering applied to full-length reads. To assign V/J genes and CDR3, sequences were annotated against IMGT germline references using PyIR, a Python wrapper for IgBLAST v1.9. Reads were removed for weak V/J assignments (E-value above 1e-6), missing CDR3, stop codons, out-of-frame junctions, or ambiguous translated residues. V3J clonotypes were defined as sequences sharing an identical inferred V gene, J gene, and CDR3 amino acid sequence. The percentage overlap between two repertoires was calculated by dividing the number of shared unique clonotypes by the size of the smaller repertoire. Richness of each repertoire was evaluated using RTK rarefaction, the Chao1 estimator, and Recon v2.1 estimates of unobserved clonotypes. OLGA was used to compute generation probabilities for all TCRbeta clonotypes that the gDNA method yielded from four donors. In TCRdb, the immuneACCESS table is reduced to in-frame sequences with V and J assigned. These tables do not hold every clone; where another copy was compared, an unresolved V gene accounts for under half, and the others remain unexplained. V, J and clone size reflect that table, while D and trimming were determined from the DNA. The sample profile shows fewer than 1.8 million clones; 98% of them were found once. Approximately 0.38% of the sample is taken by the ten largest.

In the germline V gene, CDR1 corresponds to SGHRS and CDR2 to YFSETQ. The cysteine opens and the phenylalanine closes a CDR3 of 15 amino acids. The CDR3 DNA has 45 bases and is translated from base 1. Trimming takes 3 bases off V and 4 bases off J; junction bases not matched to a gene: 6. The sequenced sample consisted of naive CD4+ T cells sorted from blood. This specimen's cell subset or site label, interpreted: CD45RA+ positively selected. The sequence is built from TRBV5-1 and TRBJ2-1, and 8 bases in between align with TRBD2. The TCR sequence derives from a young man in good health. The CDR3 region: CASSSIAGPYNEQFF. DNA sequence: TGCGCCAGCAGCTCAATAGCGGGACCTTACAATGAGCAGTTCTTC.